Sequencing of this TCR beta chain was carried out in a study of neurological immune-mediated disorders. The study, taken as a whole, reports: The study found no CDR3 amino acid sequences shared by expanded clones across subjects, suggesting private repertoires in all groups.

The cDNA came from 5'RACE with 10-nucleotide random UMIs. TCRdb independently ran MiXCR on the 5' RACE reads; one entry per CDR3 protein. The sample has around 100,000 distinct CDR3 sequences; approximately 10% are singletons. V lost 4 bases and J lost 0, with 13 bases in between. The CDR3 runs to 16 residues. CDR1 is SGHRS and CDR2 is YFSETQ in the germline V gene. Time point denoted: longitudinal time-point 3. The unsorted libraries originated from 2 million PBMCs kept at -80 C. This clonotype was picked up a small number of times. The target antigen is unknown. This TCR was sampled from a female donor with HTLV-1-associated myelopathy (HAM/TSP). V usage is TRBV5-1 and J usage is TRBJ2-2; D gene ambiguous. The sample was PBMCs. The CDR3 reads CASSPELPANTGELFF. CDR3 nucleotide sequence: TGCGCCAGCAGCCCAGAACTCCCCGCGAACACCGGGGAGCTGTTTTTT.